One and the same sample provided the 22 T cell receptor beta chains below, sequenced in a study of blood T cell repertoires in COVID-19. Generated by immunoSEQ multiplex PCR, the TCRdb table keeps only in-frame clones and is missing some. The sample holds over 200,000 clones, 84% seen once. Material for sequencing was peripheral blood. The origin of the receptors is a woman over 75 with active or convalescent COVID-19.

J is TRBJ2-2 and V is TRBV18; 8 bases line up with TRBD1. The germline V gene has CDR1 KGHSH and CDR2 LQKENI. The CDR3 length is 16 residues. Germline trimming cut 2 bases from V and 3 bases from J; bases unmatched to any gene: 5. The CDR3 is CASSPSKTGDTGELFF. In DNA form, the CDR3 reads TGTGCCAGCTCACCAAGTAAGACAGGGGACACCGGGGAGCTGTTTTTT. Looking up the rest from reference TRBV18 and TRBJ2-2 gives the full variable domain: NAGVMQNPRHLVRRRGQEARLRCSPMKGHSHVYWYRQLPEEGLKFMVYLQKENIIDESGMPKERFSAEFPKEGPSILRIQQVVRGDSAAYFCASSPSKTGDTGELFFGEGSRLTVL.

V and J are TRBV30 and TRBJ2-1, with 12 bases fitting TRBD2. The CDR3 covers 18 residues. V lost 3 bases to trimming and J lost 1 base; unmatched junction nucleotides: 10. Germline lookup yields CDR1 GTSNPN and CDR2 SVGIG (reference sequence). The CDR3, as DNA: TGTGCCTGGAGGCAAGGACTAGCGGGAATTAGGTCCTACAATGAGCAGTTCTTC. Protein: CAWRQGLAGIRSYNEQFF.

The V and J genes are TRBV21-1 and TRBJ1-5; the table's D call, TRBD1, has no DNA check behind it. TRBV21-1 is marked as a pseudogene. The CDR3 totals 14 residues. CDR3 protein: CRSSLGAGNQPQHF. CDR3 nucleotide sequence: TGTCGTTCGAGCTTAGGGGCAGGCAATCAGCCCCAGCATTTT.

The CDR3 reads CASSMGVRGSGNTIYF. CDR3 coding DNA: TGCGCCAGCAGCATGGGGGTTAGGGGCTCTGGAAACACCATATATTTT. The J gene is TRBJ1-3, the V gene TRBV5-1; possible D gene TRBD1, 5 bases. Germline values: CDR1 SGHRS, CDR2 YFSETQ. The CDR3 is 16 amino acids. Trimming left V 4 bases short and J 0 bases short, with 14 bases between.

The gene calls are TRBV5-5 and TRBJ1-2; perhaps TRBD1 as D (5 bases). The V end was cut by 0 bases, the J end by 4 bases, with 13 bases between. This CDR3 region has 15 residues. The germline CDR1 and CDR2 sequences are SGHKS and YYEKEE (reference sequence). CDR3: CASSLERQIIYGYTF. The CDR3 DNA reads TGTGCCAGCAGCTTGGAAAGACAGATAATCTATGGCTACACCTTC. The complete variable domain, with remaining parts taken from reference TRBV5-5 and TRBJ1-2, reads DAGVTQSPTHLIKTRGQQVTLRCSPISGHKSVSWYQQVLGQGPQFIFQYYEKEERGRGNFPDRFSARQFPNYSSELNVNALLLGDSALYLCASSLERQIIYGYTFGSGTRLTVV.

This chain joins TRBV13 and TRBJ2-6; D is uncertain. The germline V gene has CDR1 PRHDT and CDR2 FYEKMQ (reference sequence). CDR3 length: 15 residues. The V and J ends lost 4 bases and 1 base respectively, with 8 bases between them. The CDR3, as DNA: TGTGCCAGCAGCTCACAACGTTCTGGGGCCAACGTCCTGACTTTC. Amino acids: CASSSQRSGANVLTF.

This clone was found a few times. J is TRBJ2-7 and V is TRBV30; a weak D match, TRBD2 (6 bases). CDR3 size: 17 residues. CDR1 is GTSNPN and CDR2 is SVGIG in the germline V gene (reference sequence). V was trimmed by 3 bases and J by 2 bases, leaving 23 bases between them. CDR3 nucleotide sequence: TGTGCCTGGAGCCCCACTGCCGGGACCCCGGGGGCCTACGAGCAGTACTTC. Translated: CAWSPTAGTPGAYEQYF.

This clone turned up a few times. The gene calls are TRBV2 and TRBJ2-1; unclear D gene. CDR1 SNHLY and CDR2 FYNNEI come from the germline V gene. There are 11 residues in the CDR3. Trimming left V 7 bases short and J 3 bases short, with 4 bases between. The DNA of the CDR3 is TGTGCCAGCACCTTCTACAATGAGCAGTTCTTC. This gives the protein CASTFYNEQFF.

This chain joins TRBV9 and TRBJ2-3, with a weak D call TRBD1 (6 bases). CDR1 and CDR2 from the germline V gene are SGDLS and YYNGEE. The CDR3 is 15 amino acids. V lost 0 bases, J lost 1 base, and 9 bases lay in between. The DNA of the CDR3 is TGTGCCAGCAGCGTAGGGGGGCGGGGCACAGATACGCAGTATTTT. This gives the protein CASSVGGRGTDTQYF.

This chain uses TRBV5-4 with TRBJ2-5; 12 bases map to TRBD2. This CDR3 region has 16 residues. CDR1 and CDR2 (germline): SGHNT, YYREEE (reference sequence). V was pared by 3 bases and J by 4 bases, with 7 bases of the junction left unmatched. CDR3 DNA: TGTGCCAGCAGCTCTTCTAGCGGGAGGGCCCGAGAGACCCAGTACTTC. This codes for CASSSSSGRARETQYF.

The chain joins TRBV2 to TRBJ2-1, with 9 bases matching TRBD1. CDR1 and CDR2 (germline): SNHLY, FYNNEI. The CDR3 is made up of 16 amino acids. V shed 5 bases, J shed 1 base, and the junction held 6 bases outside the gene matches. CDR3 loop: CASSQEDRGSYNEQFF. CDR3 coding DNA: TGTGCCAGCAGTCAAGAAGACAGGGGGTCCTACAATGAGCAGTTCTTC.

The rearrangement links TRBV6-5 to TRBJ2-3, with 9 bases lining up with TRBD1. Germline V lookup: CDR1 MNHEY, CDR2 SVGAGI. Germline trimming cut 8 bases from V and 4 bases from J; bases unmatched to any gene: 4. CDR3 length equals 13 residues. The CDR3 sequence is CASPGQGPDTQYF. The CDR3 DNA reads TGTGCCAGCCCGGGACAGGGCCCAGATACGCAGTATTTT.

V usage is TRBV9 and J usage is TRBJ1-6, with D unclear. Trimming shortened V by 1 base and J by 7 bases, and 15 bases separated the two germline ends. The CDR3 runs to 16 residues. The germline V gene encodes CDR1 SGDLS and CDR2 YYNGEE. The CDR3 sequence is CASSVFSQVENSPLHF. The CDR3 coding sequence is TGTGCCAGCAGCGTATTCAGTCAGGTTGAAAATTCACCCCTCCACTTT.

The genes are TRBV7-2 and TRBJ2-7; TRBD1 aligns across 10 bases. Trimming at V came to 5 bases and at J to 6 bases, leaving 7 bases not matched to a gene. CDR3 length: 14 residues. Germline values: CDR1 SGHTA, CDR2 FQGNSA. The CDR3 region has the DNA TGTGCCAGCAGCACCCAGACAGGGGGCGGCGAGCAGTACTTC. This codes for CASSTQTGGGEQYF.

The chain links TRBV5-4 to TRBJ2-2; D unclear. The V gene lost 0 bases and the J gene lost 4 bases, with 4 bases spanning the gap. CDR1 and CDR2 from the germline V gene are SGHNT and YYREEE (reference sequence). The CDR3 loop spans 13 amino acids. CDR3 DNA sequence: TGTGCCAGCAGCTTGGACGGCACCGGGGAGCTGTTTTTT. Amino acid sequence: CASSLDGTGELFF.

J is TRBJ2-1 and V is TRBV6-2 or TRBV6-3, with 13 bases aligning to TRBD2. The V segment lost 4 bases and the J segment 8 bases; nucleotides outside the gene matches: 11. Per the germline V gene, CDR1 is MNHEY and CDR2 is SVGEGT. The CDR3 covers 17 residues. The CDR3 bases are TGTGCCAGCAGTTTAGGAACTAGCGGGAGGGCCTCATATGAGCAGTTCTTC. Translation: CASSLGTSGRASYEQFF.

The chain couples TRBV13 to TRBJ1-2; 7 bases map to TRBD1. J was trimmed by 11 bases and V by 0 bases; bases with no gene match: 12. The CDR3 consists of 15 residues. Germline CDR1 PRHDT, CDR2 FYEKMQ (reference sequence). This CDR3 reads CASSLGQGGRERYTF. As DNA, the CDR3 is TGTGCCAGCAGCTTAGGCCAGGGGGGTAGGGAGAGATACACCTTC.

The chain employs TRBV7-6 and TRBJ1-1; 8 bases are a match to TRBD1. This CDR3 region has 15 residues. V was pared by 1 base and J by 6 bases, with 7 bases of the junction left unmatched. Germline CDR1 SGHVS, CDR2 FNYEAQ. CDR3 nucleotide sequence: TGTGCCAGCAGCTTAGTGACCGGACAGGGCCCTGAAGCTTTCTTT. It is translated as CASSLVTGQGPEAFF. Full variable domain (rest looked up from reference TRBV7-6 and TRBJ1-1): GAGVSQSPRYKVTKRGQDVALRCDPISGHVSLYWYRQALGQGPEFLTYFNYEAQQDKSGLPNDRFSAERPEGSISTLTIQRTEQRDSAMYRCASSLVTGQGPEAFFGQGTRLTVV.

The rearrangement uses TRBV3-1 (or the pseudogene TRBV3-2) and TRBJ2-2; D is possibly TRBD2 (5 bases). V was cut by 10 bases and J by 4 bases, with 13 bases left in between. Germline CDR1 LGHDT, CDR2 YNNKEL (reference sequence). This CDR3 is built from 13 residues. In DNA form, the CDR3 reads TGTGCCATCCGGAGGCCCAGCACCGGGGAGCTGTTTTTT. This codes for CAIRRPSTGELFF.

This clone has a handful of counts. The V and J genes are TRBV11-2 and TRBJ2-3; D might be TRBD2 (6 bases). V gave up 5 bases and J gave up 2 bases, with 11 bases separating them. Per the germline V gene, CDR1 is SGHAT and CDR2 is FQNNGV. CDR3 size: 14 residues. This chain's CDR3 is CASSPGTDTDTQYF. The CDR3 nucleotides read TGTGCCAGCAGCCCAGGGACTGACACAGATACGCAGTATTTT.

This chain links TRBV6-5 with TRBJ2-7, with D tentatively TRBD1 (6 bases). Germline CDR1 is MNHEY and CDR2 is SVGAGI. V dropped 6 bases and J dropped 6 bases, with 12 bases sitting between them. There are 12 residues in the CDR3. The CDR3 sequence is CASRPDRGEQYF. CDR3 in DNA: TGTGCCAGCAGACCGGACAGAGGCGAGCAGTACTTC.

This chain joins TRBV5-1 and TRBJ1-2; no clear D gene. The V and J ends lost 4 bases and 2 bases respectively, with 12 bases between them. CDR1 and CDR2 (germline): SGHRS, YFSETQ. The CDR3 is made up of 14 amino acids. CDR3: CASSAQTQNYGYTF. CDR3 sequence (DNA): TGCGCCAGCAGCGCACAGACCCAAAACTATGGCTACACCTTC.